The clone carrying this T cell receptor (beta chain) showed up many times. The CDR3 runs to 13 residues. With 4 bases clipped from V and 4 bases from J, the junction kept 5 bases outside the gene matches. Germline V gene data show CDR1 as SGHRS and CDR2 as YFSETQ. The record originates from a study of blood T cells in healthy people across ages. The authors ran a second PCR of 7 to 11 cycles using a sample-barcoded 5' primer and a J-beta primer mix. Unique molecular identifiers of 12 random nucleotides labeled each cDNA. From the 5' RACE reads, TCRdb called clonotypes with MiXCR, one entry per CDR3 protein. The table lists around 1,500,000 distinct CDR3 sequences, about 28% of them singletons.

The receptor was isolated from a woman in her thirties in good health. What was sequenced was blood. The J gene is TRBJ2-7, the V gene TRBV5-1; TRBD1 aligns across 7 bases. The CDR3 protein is CASSGDSLYEQYF. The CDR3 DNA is TGCGCCAGCAGCGGGGACAGCCTGTACGAGCAGTACTTC.